The 14 T cell receptor beta chains listed next were all sequenced from one sample in a study of T cell responses to AZD1222 COVID-19 vaccine. TCRdb keeps only in-frame clones here, not all; method: immunoSEQ multiplex PCR. The sample consists of some 150,000 clones, 85% to 95% of them appearing once. The input for sequencing was peripheral blood, taken 28 days after the second AZD1222 dose. Source of these receptors: an adult who received the AZD1222 COVID-19 vaccine.

In DNA form, the CDR3 reads TGTGCCAGCAGCCTACCCTGGGGTAATTCACCCCTCCACTTT. The encoded protein is CASSLPWGNSPLHF. V gene TRBV4-2 combines with J gene TRBJ1-6; D not certain. Germline V lookup: CDR1 LGHNA, CDR2 YNFKEQ. The CDR3 is 14 amino acids. V was cut by 4 bases and J by 6 bases, with 10 bases left in between.

The J gene is TRBJ1-5, the V gene TRBV12-3 or TRBV12-4; D uncertain. The CDR3 contains 12 residues. Trimming pared 3 bases from V and 11 bases from J, leaving 11 bases between. This CDR3 is CASSFSGMAQHF. The CDR3 nucleotides read TGTGCCAGCAGTTTCTCGGGAATGGCCCAGCATTTT.

This chain connects TRBV19 to TRBJ2-1; no clear D. Trimming took 4 bases from V and 6 from J, leaving 13 bases between them. CDR3 size: 14 residues. Germline-derived CDR1 and CDR2 are LNHDA and SQIVND (reference sequence). Here the CDR3 reads CASSTKAWGNEQFF. The CDR3 DNA reads as TGTGCCAGTAGTACGAAAGCTTGGGGCAATGAGCAGTTCTTC.

The chain recombines TRBV12-3 or TRBV12-4 with TRBJ2-5, with no clear D. V gave up 6 bases and J gave up 4 bases, with 3 bases separating them. This CDR3 has 10 residues. The CDR3, as DNA: TGTGCCAGCAGGGGAGAGACCCAGTACTTC. Protein product: CASRGETQYF.

The chain couples TRBV2 to TRBJ2-5; 10 bases are shared with TRBD2. J was trimmed by 1 base and V by 6 bases; bases with no gene match: 5. CDR1 is SNHLY and CDR2 is FYNNEI in the germline V gene. The CDR3 totals 15 residues. The chain's CDR3 is CASRLAGGAQETQYF. CDR3 DNA sequence: TGTGCCAGCAGGTTAGCGGGGGGAGCCCAAGAGACCCAGTACTTC.

CDR3 in DNA: TGTGCCAGCAGCTTGAATCAGGGAAATTCCCAGCCCCAGCATTTT. Its translation: CASSLNQGNSQPQHF. V gene TRBV7-8 combines with J gene TRBJ1-5, with D maybe TRBD1 (5 bases). The CDR3 extends over 15 amino acids. The germline V gene encodes CDR1 SGHVS and CDR2 FQNEAQ. V was cut by 3 bases and J by 7 bases, with 16 bases left in between.

The CDR3 here is CASSAPLNQPQHF. In DNA form, the CDR3 reads TGTGCCAGCAGTGCCCCCCTCAATCAGCCCCAGCATTTT. The rearrangement uses TRBV2 and TRBJ1-5; D call uncertain. In germline, CDR1 is SNHLY, CDR2 FYNNEI. The CDR3 loop spans 13 amino acids. Deletions cut 4 bases from V and 3 bases from J, with 7 bases between.

The chain has TRBV5-1 and TRBJ1-1; a possible D gene is TRBD1 (5 bases). V lost 5 bases and J 10 bases, leaving 27 bases between the germline ends. CDR1 is SGHRS and CDR2 is YFSETQ in the germline V gene. There are 16 residues in the CDR3. CDR3 in DNA: TGCGCCAGCAGGGCCGACAACGTGGGCCCCAGGGAAGCAGCTTTCTTT. Its translation: CASRADNVGPREAAFF.

This chain connects TRBV9 to TRBJ1-4; no reliable D call. In germline, CDR1 is SGDLS, CDR2 YYNGEE. The germline V and J ends were trimmed by 4 bases and 2 bases, with 15 bases remaining between them. The CDR3 spans 16 residues. The CDR3 nucleotides read TGTGCCAGCAGCTGGGTGGTCCTTCCGACTAATGAAAAACTGTTTTTT. Protein product: CASSWVVLPTNEKLFF.

The genes are TRBV5-1 and TRBJ2-3; 12 bases map to TRBD2. The ends lost 4 bases at V and 6 bases at J; junction bases unmatched: 3. This CDR3 has 14 amino acids. The V gene's germline CDR1 is SGHRS and CDR2 YFSETQ. The CDR3, as DNA: TGCGCCAGCAGCCTAGCGGGGGGGCGTGATACGCAGTATTTT. Amino acid sequence: CASSLAGGRDTQYF.

The chain couples TRBV2 to TRBJ1-5; no definite D call. Between the trimmed V and J ends, which lost 5 bases and 7 bases, there was a span of 9 bases. Germline values: CDR1 SNHLY, CDR2 FYNNEI. The CDR3 loop spans 12 amino acids. CDR3 DNA: TGTGCCAGCAGTTTTGCCCCCCAGCCCCAGCATTTT. Amino acids: CASSFAPQPQHF. Full variable domain (missing parts from reference TRBV2 and TRBJ1-5): EPEVTQTPSHQVTQMGQEVILRCVPISNHLYFYWYRQILGQKVEFLVSFYNNEISEKSEIFDDQFSVERPDGSNFTLKIRSTKLEDSAMYFCASSFAPQPQHFGDGTRLSIL.

V gene TRBV10-3 combines with J gene TRBJ1-2, with D hard to call. The germline gives CDR1 ENHRY, CDR2 SYGVKD. The V end lost 0 bases, the J end lost 9 bases, and 8 bases lay between the germline ends. The CDR3 extends over 12 amino acids. Here the CDR3 DNA reads TGTGCCATCAGTGAGTCGTCGCGCAGCTACACCTTC. It translates to CAISESSRSYTF.

The chain carries TRBV5-1 and TRBJ1-3, with TRBD1 matching over 8 bases. J lost 4 bases, V lost 4 bases, and 10 bases had no gene match. Per the germline V gene, CDR1 is SGHRS and CDR2 is YFSETQ. This CDR3 spans 16 amino acids. CDR3 nucleotide sequence: TGCGCCAGCAGCGCCCAAGGACAGGGACAGGGAAACACCATATATTTT. It specifies CASSAQGQGQGNTIYF.

The chain combines TRBV7-2 with TRBJ2-6; D unresolved. From germline, CDR1 is SGHTA and CDR2 FQGNSA. V was cut by 5 bases and J by 2 bases, with 19 bases left in between. There are 18 residues in the CDR3. In DNA form, the CDR3 reads TGTGCCAGCAGCCCCAAAAGAGGAATCTCCGCTGGGGCCAACGTCCTGACTTTC. Translated: CASSPKRGISAGANVLTF.